The source of this T cell receptor beta chain is a study of T cell repertoires in cytomegalovirus infection. About the study: It can be stated that public TCR beta signatures indicated CMV infection as well as a matching HLA type.

Findings and limits, study-wide: Adding up the frequency of public TCR beta families identified people who carried CMV plus the relevant HLA. The ex vivo response showed dominance by HLA-C-restricted CMV-specific TCR beta clonotypes.

TCRdb reanalysed the reads using MiXCR and keeps one entry per CDR3 protein. The sample consists of about 300,000 distinct CDR3 sequences, approximately 8.9% of them appearing once. This clonotype was recorded many times. Its cognate antigen is unknown. This CDR3 spans 13 amino acids. J lost 2 bases, V lost 6 bases, and 3 bases had no gene match. The receptor comes from a human donor in good health (CMV status not recorded). Some clones in this sample may be carry-over from other donors' samples. The chain recombines TRBV12-3 or TRBV12-4 with TRBJ2-7, with 8 nucleotides matching TRBD1. The sample comprised PBMCs. CDR3 nucleotide sequence: TGTGCCAGCAGCCGGGACAGGCCCTACGAGCAGTACGTC. It yields the protein CASSRDRPYEQYV.